Listed here are 29 T cell receptor beta chains from one sample, sequenced in a study of blood T cell repertoires in COVID-19. Assay: immunoSEQ multiplex PCR; the TCRdb copy retains only in-frame clones and omits some. Here the sample spans 220,000 or so clones, approximately 85% being singletons. What was sequenced was PBMCs or T cells enriched from blood (not recorded which). The receptors shown here come from a woman aged 45-59 years who had recovered from COVID-19.

The chain joins TRBV6-5 to TRBJ2-7; D may be TRBD1 (6 bases). Germline CDR1 and CDR2: MNHEY and SVGAGI. The CDR3 loop spans 13 amino acids. The V end was cut by 6 bases, the J end by 2 bases, with 11 bases between. The CDR3 bases are TGTGCCAGCAGAGACACAGGGCCCTACGAGCAGTACTTC. Translated: CASRDTGPYEQYF.

The chain links TRBV10-3 to TRBJ1-2; 7 bases align to TRBD1. V dropped 5 bases and J dropped 3; count of bases not matched to a gene: 6. CDR3 size: 14 residues. Germline-derived CDR1 and CDR2 are ENHRY and SYGVKD. The CDR3 DNA sequence: TGTGCCATCAGTAACACAGGGGTACACTATGGCTACACCTTC. Translation: CAISNTGVHYGYTF.

The rearrangement uses TRBV7-3 and TRBJ2-1; no clear D. CDR1 and CDR2 from the germline V gene are SGHTA and FQGTGA. V was pared by 4 bases and J by 6 bases, with 10 bases between. The CDR3 is made up of 13 amino acids. Written as DNA, the CDR3 is TGTGCCAGCAGCTCGCCGACTGGCAATGAGCAGTTCTTC. Its protein product is CASSSPTGNEQFF.

The chain couples TRBV18 to TRBJ2-3, with 7 bases fitting TRBD2. CDR1 KGHSH and CDR2 LQKENI come from the germline V gene. V shed 0 bases, J shed 3 bases, and the junction held 6 bases outside the gene matches. The length of the CDR3 is 16 residues. CDR3 region: CASSPPRRRGTDTQYF. CDR3 coding DNA: TGTGCCAGCTCACCACCCCGGAGGCGGGGGACAGATACGCAGTATTTT.

This clone came up once. J is TRBJ1-6 and V is TRBV3-1 (or the pseudogene TRBV3-2); D is unclear. Germline V gene lookup returns CDR1 LGHDT and CDR2 YNNKEL (reference sequence). The CDR3 runs 13 residues. V lost 4 bases and J lost 12, with 13 bases in between. Here the CDR3 DNA reads TGTGCCAGCAGCCGGGCCCTCCGTGGACCCCTCCACTTT. This codes for CASSRALRGPLHF.

This sequence joins TRBV30 and TRBJ1-5, with 8 bases identical to TRBD1. The germline gives CDR1 GTSNPN, CDR2 SVGIG (reference sequence). Trimming took 0 bases from V and 0 from J; bases not matched to a gene: 7. This CDR3 contains 17 residues. The DNA for the CDR3 is TGTGCCTGGAGTGTACGCAGGGGGCTTTATAGCAATCAGCCCCAGCATTTT. As protein: CAWSVRRGLYSNQPQHF.

This sequence joins TRBV5-1 and TRBJ2-7; D gene uncertain. CDR1 SGHRS and CDR2 YFSETQ come from the germline V gene. The CDR3 extends over 15 amino acids. V lost 0 bases to trimming and J lost 2 bases, with 12 bases between them. This CDR3 reads CASSLGGAQTYEQYF. The CDR3 DNA follows: TGCGCCAGCAGCTTGGGAGGTGCCCAAACCTACGAGCAGTACTTC.

The chain links TRBV5-8 to TRBJ1-1; the D is unclear. The CDR3 is made up of 15 amino acids. V lost 0 bases and J lost 0, with 9 bases in between. Germline assignment: CDR1 SGHTS and CDR2 YDEGEE. The DNA of the CDR3 is TGTGCCAGCAGCTTGGGCTTGGCCCTGAACACTGAAGCTTTCTTT. Translating gives CASSLGLALNTEAFF. Full variable domain (outside the CDR3, taken from reference TRBV5-8 and TRBJ1-1): EAGVTQSPTHLIKTRGQQATLRCSPISGHTSVYWYQQALGLGLQFLLWYDEGEERNRGNFPPRFSGRQFPNYSSELNVNALELEDSALYLCASSLGLALNTEAFFGQGTRLTVV.

This clone was counted between two and nine times. V gene TRBV4-3 combines with J gene TRBJ1-3, with D hard to call. With 0 bases removed from V and 4 bases from J, the gap between germline ends came to 13 bases. Germline CDR1 LGHNA, CDR2 YSLEER. This CDR3 has 16 amino acids. This CDR3 reads CASSQDTLRRGNTIYF. The CDR3 nucleotides read TGCGCCAGCAGCCAAGATACCCTCCGGCGGGGAAACACCATATATTTT.

The rearrangement joins TRBV27 to TRBJ2-2; TRBD2 matches 11 bases. The CDR3 loop spans 15 amino acids. The V and J ends lost 6 bases and 1 base, in that order; junction bases with no gene match: 1. Germline V gene lookup returns CDR1 MNHEY and CDR2 SMNVEV (reference sequence). CDR3 coding DNA: TGTGCCAGCAGCCTAGCGGGGGGGAACACCGGGGAGCTGTTTTTT. It encodes CASSLAGGNTGELFF.

This chain uses TRBV3-1 (or the pseudogene TRBV3-2) with TRBJ2-7; TRBD2 matches at 14 bases. The trim removed 7 bases at V and 2 bases at J, leaving 10 bases unmatched. Germline-derived CDR1 and CDR2 are LGHDT and YNNKEL (reference sequence). The CDR3 consists of 17 residues. CDR3 in amino acids: CASTTGTSGRRPYEQYF. The CDR3 region has the DNA TGTGCCAGCACCACCGGGACTAGCGGGAGACGGCCCTACGAGCAGTACTTC.

This rearrangement joins TRBV19 to TRBJ1-5; 8 bases agree with TRBD1. CDR1 is LNHDA, CDR2 SQIVND, per germline (reference sequence). This CDR3 contains 18 residues. V shed 5 bases and J 1 base; nucleotides not matched to a gene: 13. The CDR3 DNA reads TGTGCCAGTAGTCTGGCTCGAAGGACAGGGAACAGCAATCAGCCCCAGCATTTT. Translating gives CASSLARRTGNSNQPQHF.

The genes are TRBV16 and TRBJ1-5, with D hard to call. Germline assignment: CDR1 KGHSY and CDR2 FQNENV. V was shortened by 0 bases and J by 4 bases, with 4 bases between the two germline ends. CDR3 length: 13 amino acids. CDR3 in DNA: TGTGCCAGCAGCCAATCCAGTAATCAGCCCCAGCATTTT. Its translation: CASSQSSNQPQHF.

A word on this clone: At one of its ends the junction is not consistent with the germline gene, which may arise from a read error. The V call is TRBV5-4, the J call TRBJ2-2, with TRBD2 matching over 9 bases. The length of the CDR3 is 15 residues. Looked up from germline, CDR1 is SGHNT and CDR2 is YYREEE (reference sequence). The CDR3, as DNA: TGTGCCAGCAGTTTGGAAGCGGGAGGCACCGGGGAGCTGTTTTTT. It encodes CASSLEAGGTGELFF.

The V and J genes are TRBV11-2 and TRBJ2-1, with TRBD2 matching over 14 bases. The J segment lost 4 bases and the V segment lost 5 bases, leaving 10 bases of the junction unmatched. The CDR3 has 18 amino acids. Per germline, CDR1 SGHAT and CDR2 FQNNGV. The CDR3 DNA is TGTGCCAGCAGCACAACCGGGACTAGCGGGAGAAGGTACAATGAGCAGTTCTTC. Its translation: CASSTTGTSGRRYNEQFF.

The rearrangement links TRBV11-3 to TRBJ1-1; 9 positions match TRBD1. CDR3 length equals 15 residues. Germline V gene sequence: CDR1 SGHNT, CDR2 YENEEA. V was clipped by 5 bases and J by 3 bases; unmatched bases: 7. CDR3 nucleotide sequence: TGTGCCAGCAGCCCACAGGGGGCGGGGTACACTGAAGCTTTCTTT. This translates into CASSPQGAGYTEAFF. Full variable domain (remainder filled in from reference TRBV11-3 and TRBJ1-1): EAGVVQSPRYKIIEKKQPVAFWCNPISGHNTLYWYLQNLGQGPELLIRYENEEAVDDSQLPKDRFSAERLKGVDSTLKIQPAELGDSAVYLCASSPQGAGYTEAFFGQGTRLTVV.

This chain joins TRBV7-2 and TRBJ2-5; D ambiguous. The CDR3 loop spans 11 amino acids. Germline V gene sequence: CDR1 SGHTA, CDR2 FQGNSA. The V end lost 4 bases, the J end lost 4 bases, and 4 bases lay between the germline ends. The CDR3 sequence: CASSYGETQYF. The CDR3 DNA reads as TGTGCCAGCAGCTACGGAGAGACCCAGTACTTC. Full variable domain (rest looked up from reference TRBV7-2 and TRBJ2-5): GAGVSQSPSNKVTEKGKDVELRCDPISGHTALYWYRQSLGQGLEFLIYFQGNSAPDKSGLPSDRFSAERTGGSVSTLTIQRTQQEDSAVYLCASSYGETQYFGPGTRLLVL.

This chain joins TRBV19 and TRBJ2-1; D perhaps matches TRBD2 (6 bases). The germline V gene has CDR1 LNHDA and CDR2 SQIVND (reference sequence). The V end lost 4 bases, the J end lost 0 bases, and 7 bases lay between the germline ends. CDR3 length equals 14 residues. The CDR3, as DNA: TGTGCCAGTAGTACCGGGAGCTCCTACAATGAGCAGTTCTTC. It encodes CASSTGSSYNEQFF.

The chain combines TRBV4-1 with TRBJ2-1, with D hard to call. The V and J ends lost 1 base and 2 bases respectively, with 6 bases between them. Germline loops: CDR1 MGHRA, CDR2 YSYEKL. This CDR3 spans 14 amino acids. In DNA, the CDR3 is TGCGCCAGCAGCCAAGGACTGACCTACAATGAGCAGTTCTTC. It yields the protein CASSQGLTYNEQFF.

This clone was detected once. The V gene is TRBV28, the J gene TRBJ1-3; no reliable D call. The CDR3 consists of 12 residues. The V gene's germline CDR1 is MDHEN and CDR2 SYDVKM. Trimming took 3 bases from V and 8 from J, leaving 8 bases between them. The CDR3 coding sequence is TGTGCCAGCAGTTTGAGGGCTGACACCATATATTTT. Translated: CASSLRADTIYF.

This clone was detected a few times. This rearrangement joins TRBV5-1 to TRBJ2-2; maybe TRBD2 (6 bases). CDR1 is SGHRS and CDR2 is YFSETQ in the germline V gene. CDR3 length: 16 residues. The germline V and J ends were trimmed by 0 bases and 3 bases, with 12 bases remaining between them. CDR3 nucleotide sequence: TGCGCCAGCAGCTTGGGGGGGACTTCTTACACCGGGGAGCTGTTTTTT. This translates into CASSLGGTSYTGELFF.

This chain uses TRBV5-1 with TRBJ2-5; the D gene is possibly TRBD1 (6 bases). The CDR3 contains 14 residues. CDR1 and CDR2 from the germline V gene are SGHRS and YFSETQ. The V and J ends lost 4 bases and 2 bases respectively, with 12 bases between them. CDR3 protein: CASSLTGSQETQYF. The DNA for the CDR3 is TGCGCCAGCAGCCTAACAGGGTCTCAAGAGACCCAGTACTTC.

The chain is built from TRBV7-3 and TRBJ2-3; 7 nucleotides agree with TRBD2. This CDR3 contains 14 residues. CDR1 and CDR2 (germline): SGHTA, FQGTGA. Trimming cost V 0 bases and J 3 bases; bases outside gene matches: 0. CDR3 loop: CASSLTGGTDTQYF. CDR3 DNA sequence: TGTGCCAGCAGCTTAACGGGGGGGACAGATACGCAGTATTTT. The whole variable domain, remainder taken from reference TRBV7-3 and TRBJ2-3, is GAGVSQTPSNKVTEKGKYVELRCDPISGHTALYWYRQSLGQGPEFLIYFQGTGAADDSGLPNDRFFAVRPEGSVSTLKIQRTERGDSAVYLCASSLTGGTDTQYFGPGTRLTVL.

This sequence joins TRBV9 and TRBJ2-1, with 7 nucleotides matching TRBD2. The germline V gene encodes CDR1 SGDLS and CDR2 YYNGEE. The CDR3 is 16 amino acids. V was pared by 0 bases and J by 8 bases, with 11 bases of the junction left unmatched. CDR3 in amino acids: CASSVGGGSLQDEQFF. CDR3 coding DNA: TGTGCCAGCAGCGTAGGGGGGGGGTCCCTCCAGGATGAGCAGTTCTTC. Supplemented by reference TRBV9 and TRBJ2-1, the full variable domain reads DSGVTQTPKHLITATGQRVTLRCSPRSGDLSVYWYQQSLDQGLQFLIQYYNGEERAKGNILERFSAQQFPDLHSELNLSSLELGDSALYFCASSVGGGSLQDEQFFGPGTRLTVL.

The V and J genes are TRBV28 and TRBJ2-7; the match to TRBD1 covers 7 bases. The CDR3 has 13 amino acids. Germline lookup yields CDR1 MDHEN and CDR2 SYDVKM. V was clipped by 3 bases and J by 6 bases; unmatched bases: 5. The CDR3 region has the DNA TGTGCCAGCAGTTTCTCCACAGGGGCCGAGCAGTACTTC. Protein: CASSFSTGAEQYF.

This chain joins TRBV4-2 and TRBJ2-7, with a tentative D call TRBD2 (6 bases). Trimming removed 4 bases from V and 0 bases from J, with 13 bases in between. Per germline, CDR1 LGHNA and CDR2 YNFKEQ. This CDR3 region has 15 residues. CDR3 sequence (DNA): TGTGCCAGCAGCCCTCGCGGGACGTACTCCTACGAGCAGTACTTC. Its protein product is CASSPRGTYSYEQYF.

The V gene is TRBV2, the J gene TRBJ2-5; TRBD1 might be the D (6 bases). The germline V gene encodes CDR1 SNHLY and CDR2 FYNNEI. Trimming removed 3 bases from V and 5 bases from J, with 22 bases in between. The CDR3 runs to 17 residues. This chain's CDR3 is CASSDIGQGNGDETQYF. CDR3 sequence (DNA): TGTGCCAGCAGTGACATAGGGCAGGGGAACGGTGATGAGACCCAGTACTTC.

The chain couples TRBV30 to TRBJ2-6; 8 bases agree with TRBD2. Trimming cost V 5 bases and J 1 base; bases outside gene matches: 13. Germline V gene lookup returns CDR1 GTSNPN and CDR2 SVGIG (reference sequence). This CDR3 comprises 18 residues. The CDR3 region has the DNA TGTGCCTGGGGCCTAGGAAGGGGACTAGGGTCTGGGGCCAACGTCCTGACTTTC. It yields the protein CAWGLGRGLGSGANVLTF.

The chain has TRBV28 and TRBJ2-5; possibly TRBD2 for D (7 bases). This CDR3 has 15 amino acids. Germline CDR1 reads MDHEN; CDR2 reads SYDVKM. Trimming took 3 bases from V and 3 from J, leaving 14 bases between them. In DNA form, the CDR3 reads TGTGCCAGCAGTTTCTGGAGGGGGAGGGAAGAGACCCAGTACTTC. As protein: CASSFWRGREETQYF. Complete variable domain (other parts from reference TRBV28 and TRBJ2-5): DVKVTQSSRYLVKRTGEKVFLECVQDMDHENMFWYRQDPGLGLRLIYFSYDVKMKEKGDIPEGYSVSREKKERFSLILESASTNQTSMYLCASSFWRGREETQYFGPGTRLLVL.